This T cell receptor (beta chain) was sequenced for a study of T cells after yellow fever vaccination. The germline CDR1 and CDR2 sequences are MNHEY and SVGEGT. Trimming removed 0 bases at V and 7 bases at J, with 19 bases between. The CDR3 extends over 17 amino acids. Whole-study findings and limits: There was a possibility that FACS-sorted repertoires contained abundant clonotypes contaminating from the bulk population.

As to this clonotype: Its antigen remains unidentified.

Conversion of TCR transcripts into cDNA relied on 5'RACE template switching, which added a universal primer site and UMIs. Each CDR3 protein is one row after TCRdb ran MiXCR on the 5' RACE reads. The sample has a few hundred thousand distinct CDR3 sequences, roughly 10% seen once. The chain carries TRBV6-2 or TRBV6-3 and TRBJ1-5; D possibly corresponds to TRBD1 (6 bases). The source was PBMCs, collected on the day of the first yellow fever vaccination. This receptor was taken from a man between 18 and 35 years old who received the YFV17D yellow fever vaccine. The CDR3 reads CASSYSKARGHRQPQHF. As DNA, the CDR3 is TGTGCCAGCAGTTACTCAAAAGCCCGGGGGCATCGGCAGCCCCAGCATTTT.